The TCR beta chain under discussion was sequenced for a study of blood T cell repertoires in COVID-19. Study-level background: Donors in the United States, Italy and Spain gave samples during acute or convalescent COVID-19.

Germline V lookup: CDR1 ENHRY, CDR2 SYGVKD. Losses at the gene ends were 7 bases for V and 0 bases for J; bases not matched to a gene: 3. The CDR3 runs 13 residues. Using immunoSEQ multiplex PCR, the repertoire was profiled, and TCRdb retains in-frame clones only, with some absent. The data contain some 220,000 clones, over 80% of them singletons. Sequenced: peripheral blood. The source is a human donor in a cohort sampled during active COVID-19. The chain links TRBV10-3 to TRBJ2-7, with 7 bases matching TRBD1. In DNA form, the CDR3 reads TGTGCCATCACCAGGGACAGCTCCTACGAGCAGTACTTC. This gives the protein CAITRDSSYEQYF.